A single sample is the source of the 25 T cell receptor beta chains below, sequenced in a study of metastatic and nonmetastatic thyroid tumors (dated by TCRdb to the early 2020s). The method behind the library was PCR. For sequencing, an Illumina HiSeq 4000 was employed. The public reads were quality trimmed at Q25 with fastp and then assembled into clones with MiXCR by TCRdb, keeping productive beta chains. The sample table contains tens of thousands of clones; only one count was recorded for 15% of them. Of the sample, roughly 3.9% is held by the ten largest clones. Before undergoing thyroid surgery, none of the patients had been given any kind of treatment. Sequenced input: blood. Every receptor here comes from a female donor with papillary thyroid cancer or a benign thyroid nodule (not recorded which). Some clones in this sample may be carry-over from other donors' samples.

In its sample, this clone was seen many times. This rearrangement joins TRBV20-1 to TRBJ1-5; 10 nucleotides agree with TRBD1. V lost 3 bases, J lost 3 bases, and 5 bases stayed unmatched. The CDR3 is 15 residues long. Germline V lookup: CDR1 DFQATT, CDR2 SNEGSKA (reference sequence). The CDR3 DNA sequence: TGCAGTGCTAGGGCGGGACAGGGGAACAATCAGCCCCAGCATTTT. Translated, it gives CSARAGQGNNQPQHF.

A remark on this clone: At one end, the junction sequence differs from germline, possibly due to a read error. The V gene is TRBV11-1, the J gene TRBJ2-7; TRBD1 agrees at 7 bases. The CDR3 extends over 15 amino acids. CDR1 and CDR2 (germline): SGHAT, FQDESV (reference sequence). The CDR3 DNA sequence: TGTGCCAGCAGCTACCGGACAGGCTACTCCTACGAGCAACACTTC. It codes for CASSYRTGYSYEQHF.

About this clone itself: It may be a read error: a sequence one base away is much more abundant. This CDR3 reads CASSFSTGVGANVLTF. The CDR3 DNA sequence: TGTGCCAGCAGCTTTAGTACAGGGGTAGGGGCCAACGTCCTGACTTTC. The chain carries TRBV5-8 and TRBJ2-6, with TRBD1 matching 7 bases. This CDR3 is built from 16 residues. The ends lost 2 bases at V and 4 bases at J; junction bases unmatched: 6. Germline V CDR1 and CDR2: SGHTS, YDEGEE.

This clone was counted at least ten times. The chain combines TRBV6-1 with TRBJ1-6; D not certain. The ends were cut back, 4 bases at V and 14 bases at J, with 12 bases in the middle. The CDR3 is 12 residues long. From germline, CDR1 is MNHNS and CDR2 SASEGT. The CDR3 bases are TGTGCCAGCAGTGTAACAGAATCAGCCCTCCACTTT. Translating gives CASSVTESALHF.

This clone was seen many times. The chain employs TRBV10-1 and TRBJ2-7; TRBD1 agrees at 9 bases. Germline CDR1 is WNHNN and CDR2 is SYGVQD (reference sequence). V lost 2 bases to trimming and J lost 12 bases; unmatched junction nucleotides: 2. This CDR3 spans 11 amino acids. In DNA, the CDR3 is TGCGCCAGCAGTGAGGGACAGGGGTTGTACTTC. Its protein is CASSEGQGLYF.

This clone came up many times. The rearrangement joins TRBV24-1 to TRBJ1-3, with D perhaps matching TRBD1 (6 bases). V lost 3 bases to trimming and J lost 4 bases, with 12 bases between them. The CDR3 has 15 amino acids. CDR1 and CDR2 from the germline V gene are KGHDR and SFDVKD. Written as DNA, the CDR3 is TGTGCCACCAGTGATCCTGGGACATCAGGAAACACCATATATTTT. It yields the protein CATSDPGTSGNTIYF.

Comment on this clone: This may come from a read error, since a much larger clone is one base off. This chain connects TRBV20-1 to TRBJ1-1; no definite D call. The CDR3 covers 15 residues. Trimming took 0 bases from V and 4 from J, leaving 15 bases between them. Germline-derived CDR1 and CDR2 are DFQATT and SNEGSKA (reference sequence). The CDR3 nucleotides are TGCAGTGCTAGAGATGAGTCGAGGCGGCCCACTGAAGCTTTCTTT. This codes for CSARDESRRPTEAFF.

This clone was seen many times. The J gene is TRBJ2-7, the V gene TRBV30; 7 positions agree with TRBD2. Germline CDR1 reads GTSNPN; CDR2 reads SVGIG (reference sequence). The CDR3 runs to 14 residues. After removal of 3 bases from V and 1 base from J, the junction contained 6 bases not matched to a gene. This CDR3 reads CAWRGAGESYEQYF. The CDR3 nucleotides are TGTGCCTGGAGAGGGGCGGGAGAGTCCTACGAGCAGTACTTC. The variable domain in full, completed from reference TRBV30 and TRBJ2-7, reads SQTIHQWPATLVQPVGSPLSLECTVEGTSNPNLYWYRQAAGRGLQLLFYSVGIGQISSEVPQNLSASRPQDRQFILSSKKLLLSDSGFYLCAWRGAGESYEQYFGPGTRLTVT.

About this clone itself: This sequence may be a read error, since a much larger clone differs from it by one base. The same CDR3 also results from other DNA sequences found in this sample. The rearrangement uses TRBV5-1 and TRBJ2-1; D unresolved. The CDR3 length is 12 residues. Germline V CDR1 and CDR2: SGHRS, YFSETQ. CDR3 residues: CASSLGHNEQFF. DNA of the CDR3: TGCGCCAGCAGCTTGGGGCACAACGAGCAGTTCTTC.

Many counts were recorded for this clone. This chain connects TRBV30 to TRBJ1-5, with D perhaps TRBD1 (6 bases). The V end lost 2 bases, the J end lost 6 bases, and 11 bases lay between the germline ends. The CDR3 extends over 13 amino acids. From germline, CDR1 is GTSNPN and CDR2 SVGIG (reference sequence). The CDR3 protein is CAWSSEDSQPQHF. The CDR3 nucleotides are TGTGCCTGGAGTTCTGAGGACAGTCAGCCCCAGCATTTT.

This clone occurred many times. Other DNA sequences within the sample encode an identical CDR3. The CDR3 bases are TGTGCCACCAGCGCTCCGGATGGCCAAGAGACCCAGTACTTC. Its protein product is CATSAPDGQETQYF. The chain joins TRBV15 to TRBJ2-5, with no clear D. V dropped 5 bases and J dropped 1 base, with 11 bases sitting between them. The germline CDR1 and CDR2 sequences are LNHNV and YYDKDF (reference sequence). This CDR3 region has 14 residues.

As for this clone: A much larger clone sits a single nucleotide away, making a read error possible. The sample contains more than one DNA sequence encoding this CDR3. The chain links TRBV11-1 to TRBJ2-2; tentative D call: TRBD1 (5 bases). The CDR3 spans 16 residues. The V end was cut by 5 bases, the J end by 0 bases, with 13 bases between. Germline V gives CDR1 SGHAT, CDR2 FQDESV (reference sequence). CDR3: CASSTQGGSNTGELFF. As DNA, the CDR3 is TGTGCCAGCAGCACCCAGGGTGGTTCGAACACCGGGGAGCTGTTTTTT.

This clone was seen ten or more times. The chain recombines TRBV12-3 or TRBV12-4 with TRBJ1-4, with 11 positions matching TRBD1. V was pared by 4 bases and J by 7 bases, with 8 bases of the junction left unmatched. CDR3 length: 16 amino acids. The CDR3 DNA reads as TGTGCCAGCAGTTCCGGACAGGGGGCTAGGAGTGAAAAACTGTTTTTT. It yields the protein CASSSGQGARSEKLFF.

There are many counts of this clone. Other DNA variants within this sample encode the same CDR3. The chain carries TRBV7-2 and TRBJ2-1, with D perhaps matching TRBD2 (5 bases). The CDR3 has 16 residues. V lost 0 bases to trimming and J lost 5 bases, with 14 bases between them. Per germline, CDR1 SGHTA and CDR2 FQGNSA. The CDR3 is CASSLARRLSNNEQFF. In DNA form, the CDR3 reads TGTGCCAGCAGCTTAGCGCGGCGACTATCTAACAATGAGCAGTTCTTC.

Of note for this clone: This could be a read error, since a much larger clone is one nucleotide away. The V gene is TRBV24-1, the J gene TRBJ2-3; D call uncertain. With 2 bases removed from V and 2 bases from J, the gap between germline ends came to 10 bases. The germline gives CDR1 KGHDR, CDR2 SFDVKD. The CDR3 sequence is 15 residues long. The CDR3 DNA is TGTGCCACCAGTGATTCTGAGGTTCACACAGATACGCAGTATTTT. Its translation is CATSDSEVHTDTQYF.

The table lists this clone with many counts. V usage is TRBV28 and J usage is TRBJ1-6; no reliable D call. V gave up 7 bases and J gave up 3 bases, with 13 bases separating them. The CDR3 has 15 residues. CDR1 MDHEN and CDR2 SYDVKM come from the germline V gene. Written as DNA, the CDR3 is TGTGCCAGCAATTCCTTGGGCCACTATAATTCACCCCTCCACTTT. Its translation is CASNSLGHYNSPLHF. The full variable domain, rest sourced from reference TRBV28 and TRBJ1-6, is DVKVTQSSRYLVKRTGEKVFLECVQDMDHENMFWYRQDPGLGLRLIYFSYDVKMKEKGDIPEGYSVSREKKERFSLILESASTNQTSMYLCASNSLGHYNSPLHFGNGTRLTVT.

In its sample, this clone was seen many times. In DNA, the CDR3 is TGCGCCAGCAGCTTGGGGCAGGGTATTTACGAGCAGTACTTC. Translating it yields CASSLGQGIYEQYF. The V and J genes are TRBV5-1 and TRBJ2-7, with D maybe TRBD1 (5 bases). The V end lost 0 bases, the J end lost 4 bases, and 11 bases lay between the germline ends. The CDR3 loop spans 14 amino acids. CDR1 and CDR2 from the germline V gene are SGHRS and YFSETQ.

This clone has a count of ten or more. The chain couples TRBV7-2 to TRBJ2-2; D gene unclear. CDR1 SGHTA and CDR2 FQGNSA come from the germline V gene. Trimming pared 0 bases from V and 6 bases from J, leaving 8 bases between. This CDR3 has 14 amino acids. The CDR3 is CASSLAAGSGELFF. CDR3 coding DNA: TGTGCCAGCAGCTTAGCGGCCGGCTCCGGGGAGCTGTTTTTT.

There are many counts of this clone. The chain combines TRBV28 with TRBJ1-4; possible D gene TRBD1, 6 bases. CDR1 and CDR2 from the germline V gene are MDHEN and SYDVKM. V lost 6 bases and J lost 1, with 9 bases in between. The CDR3 consists of 14 residues. CDR3 sequence (DNA): TGTGCCAGCAGCCAGGGACAAACTAATGAAAAACTGTTTTTT. Its translation is CASSQGQTNEKLFF.

The CDR3 region is CAVGGQAETQYF. For the CDR3, the DNA is TGTGCGGTAGGGGGCCAGGCAGAGACCCAGTACTTC. The rearrangement joins TRBV30 to TRBJ2-5, with TRBD1 matching over 7 bases. This CDR3 has 12 residues. The germline V gene has CDR1 GTSNPN and CDR2 SVGIG (reference sequence).

This clone appeared many times. The chain links TRBV30 to TRBJ1-6, with D perhaps matching TRBD1 (6 bases). From germline, CDR1 is GTSNPN and CDR2 SVGIG (reference sequence). CDR3 length: 13 amino acids. The V end was cut by 4 bases, the J end by 8 bases, with 12 bases between. The CDR3 region is CAWMSDRHSPLHF. The CDR3 bases are TGTGCCTGGATGTCGGACAGACATTCACCCCTCCACTTT.

This clone was recorded at least ten times. This chain connects TRBV20-1 to TRBJ2-7, with 10 bases lining up with TRBD1. The CDR3 has 15 amino acids. The V and J ends lost 6 bases and 5 bases, in that order; junction bases with no gene match: 13. From germline, CDR1 is DFQATT and CDR2 SNEGSKA (reference sequence). CDR3 in DNA: TGCAGTGCCGAGAAGCGACAGGGGGCTCTCGACGAGCAGTACTTC. As protein: CSAEKRQGALDEQYF.

This clone appeared many times. The rearrangement uses TRBV6-1 and TRBJ2-7; TRBD1 aligns across 8 bases. The V segment lost 7 bases and the J segment 0 bases; nucleotides outside the gene matches: 14. The germline V gene has CDR1 MNHNS and CDR2 SASEGT. The CDR3 is made up of 17 amino acids. For the CDR3, the DNA is TGTGCCAGCAAAAGGGGGGCAGGACAGGGAATCTCCTACGAGCAGTACTTC. Translated, it gives CASKRGAGQGISYEQYF.

Regarding this clone: A much larger clone lies a single base off, so this may be a read error. The V call is TRBV19, the J call TRBJ1-4; D gene uncertain. CDR1 is LNHDA, CDR2 SQIVND, per germline (reference sequence). This CDR3 has 13 residues. CDR3 protein: CASKAWVREKLFF. In DNA form, the CDR3 reads TGTGCCAGTAAGGCCTGGGTCCGGGAAAAGCTGTTTTTT.

This clone was counted many times. The J gene is TRBJ1-6, the V gene TRBV6-4; perhaps TRBD1 as D (6 bases). V gave up 4 bases and J gave up 10 bases, with 17 bases separating them. CDR3 length: 15 amino acids. CDR1 is MRHNA and CDR2 is SNTAGT in the germline V gene. CDR3 amino acids: CASSVNREVGSPLHF. The CDR3 region has the DNA TGTGCCAGCAGTGTGAACAGGGAAGTAGGGTCACCCCTCCACTTT.